This T cell receptor (beta chain) appears in the sequencing data of a study of blood T cell repertoires in COVID-19. Study summary: Material from acute and convalescent COVID-19 was sourced from the United States, Italy and Spain.

V shed 0 bases and J shed 4 bases, with 9 bases lying between them. Germline V gives CDR1 MNHEY, CDR2 SVGEGT. The length of the CDR3 is 14 residues. Enrollees, about 18 to 95 years old, lived in approximately 25 US areas. Participant-reported clinical history was the basis for cohort assignment. Cohort 3 recovery required two negative PCRs, clearance, or symptom resolution. Repertoires were generated with immunoSEQ multiplex PCR, while TCRdb's copy carries only in-frame clones and drops some. The table lists roughly 200,000 clones, about 85% of them singletons, with roughly 2.5% in the top ten. The specimen was PBMCs or T cells enriched from blood (not recorded which). The sequence was collected from a woman younger than 45 who had recovered from COVID-19. The chain couples TRBV6-2 or TRBV6-3 to TRBJ2-5; D not resolved. DNA for the CDR3: TGTGCCAGCAGTTACTCGGTCTCTATAGAGACCCAGTACTTC. This codes for CASSYSVSIETQYF.